Listed below are T cell receptor beta chains from one sample, sequenced in a study of blood T cell repertoires in COVID-19. Assay used: immunoSEQ multiplex PCR; TCRdb lists only in-frame clones, some missing. The sample carries 250,000 to 400,000 clones, 90% recorded once. The sample comprised peripheral blood. These receptors were collected from a woman aged 25-40 years with COVID-19, enrolled during active disease. Both conserved end residues are part of each CDR3. D genes are given only for firm matches. Size is omitted from some rows. Given values are once, few, many or a class for expanded clones.

J gene | clone size | D gene | V gene | CDR3 protein | CDR3 DNA
TRBJ2-6 | - | - | TRBV9 | CASSVDPTVSGANVLTF | TGTGCCAGCAGCGTAGATCCGACAGTCTCTGGGGCCAACGTCCTGACTTTC
TRBJ1-3 | few | - | TRBV3-1/TRBV3-2 | CASSPLASGNTIYF | TGTGCCAGCAGCCCCTTGGCCTCTGGAAACACCATATATTTT
TRBJ1-2 | - | TRBD1 | TRBV29-1 | CSVYQGVIYGYTF | TGCAGCGTTTACCAGGGGGTTATCTATGGCTACACCTTC
TRBJ1-1 | - | - | TRBV30 | CALGRNGPGGRAFF | TGTGCCTTGGGTCGAAACGGGCCGGGGGGTAGAGCTTTCTTT
TRBJ2-5 | many | - | TRBV5-6 | CASSLWGRKGGETQYF | TGTGCCAGCAGCTTGTGGGGGAGGAAGGGTGGGGAGACCCAGTACTTC
TRBJ1-5 | - | - | TRBV6-5 | CASRQKNQPQHF | TGTGCCAGCAGGCAGAAAAATCAGCCCCAGCATTTT
TRBJ2-7 | - | TRBD2 | TRBV18 | CASSPVAGGSYEQYF | TGTGCCAGCTCCCCGGTAGCGGGAGGGTCCTACGAGCAGTACTTC
TRBJ2-7 | - | - | TRBV1 | CTSSLGLAGEEVYF | TGCACCAGCAGCCTCGGACTAGCGGGGGAAGAGGTGTACTTC
TRBJ2-1 | - | TRBD1 | TRBV4-1 | CASSQGPGQGVLGEQFF | TGCGCCAGCAGCCAGGGACCGGGACAGGGCGTGCTAGGCGAGCAGTTCTTC
TRBJ1-2 | - | - | TRBV6-5 | CASKLAYGYTF | TGTGCCAGCAAACTTGCATATGGCTACACCTTC
TRBJ2-3 | - | - | TRBV10-1 | CASSDGGKSTDTQYF | TGCGCCAGCAGTGATGGGGGGAAGAGCACAGATACGCAGTATTTT
TRBJ1-1 | - | - | TRBV1 | CTSSQPQRWDMNTEAFF | TGCACCAGCAGCCAGCCCCAACGGTGGGACATGAACACTGAAGCTTTCTTT
TRBJ2-4 | - | - | TRBV18 | CASSRTVLAKNIQYF | TGTGCCAGCTCACGGACAGTTCTGGCCAAAAACATTCAGTACTTC
TRBJ2-3 | - | - | TRBV19 | CASSIAGASDTQYF | TGTGCCAGTAGTATTGCGGGGGCCTCAGATACGCAGTATTTT
TRBJ1-6 | many | TRBD1 | TRBV2 | CASSVTGERNSPLHF | TGTGCCAGCAGTGTTACAGGGGAAAGGAATTCACCCCTCCACTTT
TRBJ2-1 | - | - | TRBV19 | CASRESSYNEQFF | TGTGCCAGTAGGGAGTCCTCCTACAATGAGCAGTTCTTC
TRBJ1-1 | once | - | TRBV10-3 | CASGPGLMNTEAFF | TGTGCCAGCGGCCCAGGGTTGATGAACACTGAAGCTTTCTTT
TRBJ2-5 | - | TRBD1 | TRBV28 | CASSRQGSVETQYF | TGTGCCAGCAGCCGACAGGGTAGTGTCGAGACCCAGTACTTC
TRBJ1-4 | - | TRBD1 | TRBV28 | CASTSGQGGTTNEKLFF | TGTGCCAGCACCAGCGGACAGGGGGGCACAACTAATGAAAAACTGTTTTTT
TRBJ2-2 | - | - | TRBV27 | CATGGGRAAGELFF | TGTGCCACAGGGGGCGGGAGGGCAGCCGGGGAGCTGTTTTTT
TRBJ1-1 | few | - | TRBV27 | CASSLSKARKVNTEAFF | TGTGCCAGCAGTTTATCCAAGGCCAGGAAGGTGAACACTGAAGCTTTCTTT
TRBJ2-7 | - | - | TRBV5-1 | CASSPGLYEQYF | TGCGCCAGCAGCCCTGGACTTTACGAGCAGTACTTC
TRBJ2-3 | few | TRBD2 | TRBV2 | CASSQNSGRGTDTQYF | TGTGCCAGCAGCCAAAATAGCGGGAGAGGGACAGATACGCAGTATTTT
TRBJ1-2 | - | TRBD1 | TRBV7-2 | CASSLALDRGRNYGYTF | TGTGCCAGCAGCTTAGCCCTGGACAGGGGGAGGAACTATGGCTACACCTTC
TRBJ1-6 | many | - | TRBV28 | CASTLSGNSPLHF | TGTGCCAGCACCCTGTCGGGAAATTCACCCCTCCACTTT
TRBJ2-1 | - | - | TRBV7-9 | CASSLGFELDEQFF | TGTGCCAGCAGCTTAGGATTCGAGTTAGATGAGCAGTTCTTC
TRBJ1-2 | few | - | TRBV12-5 | CASGQSTGNYGYTF | TGTGCTAGTGGCCAATCGACGGGTAACTATGGCTACACCTTC